A selection of T cell receptor beta chains follows, all from one sample in a study of cytomegalovirus exposure and HLA in healthy donors. Libraries were prepared by immunoSEQ multiplex PCR; TCRdb keeps only in-frame clonotypes and omits some of them. In the table there are about 150,000 clones, around 79% of which are singletons. Input material: PBMCs. Receptors originate from a human donor in good health. Each CDR3 is given with its conserved first and last residue. The D gene is left open where the match is weak. Expanded clones are given a class, and other clones once, few, many or no size at all.

D gene	J gene	clone size	V gene	CDR3 protein	CDR3 DNA
TRBD1	TRBJ2-7	once	TRBV11-3	CASSTGQGAGEQYF	TGTGCCAGCAGCACAGGACAGGGGGCCGGCGAGCAGTACTTC
.	TRBJ1-1	.	TRBV5-6	CASSTPGGRVTTEAFF	TGTGCCAGCAGCACTCCTGGTGGCAGGGTGACAACTGAAGCTTTCTTT
TRBD1	TRBJ1-4	.	TRBV6-5	CATGRNTGGSEKLFF	TGTGCCACCGGCCGGAACACAGGGGGAAGTGAAAAACTGTTTTTT
TRBD2	TRBJ2-2	.	TRBV13	CASSFVTGGTNTGELFF	TGTGCCAGCAGCTTTGTGACGGGGGGGACGAACACCGGGGAGCTGTTTTTT
.	TRBJ2-5	.	TRBV25-1	CASRSLGQETQYF	TGTGCCAGCAGATCACTAGGGCAAGAGACCCAGTACTTC
.	TRBJ1-6	.	TRBV28	CASSFDSLLTYNSPLHF	TGTGCCAGCAGTTTCGACAGCTTACTAACCTATAATTCACCCCTCCACTTT
.	TRBJ1-1	once	TRBV28	CASSLTVNTEAFF	TGTGCCAGCAGTTTAACGGTGAACACTGAAGCTTTCTTT
TRBD1	TRBJ1-1	.	TRBV7-9	CASSSRTGVVSEAFF	TGTGCCAGCAGCTCTAGGACAGGGGTTGTCTCCGAAGCTTTCTTT
TRBD2	TRBJ2-5	.	TRBV2	CASTGLAGGPIQETQYF	TGTGCCTCCACGGGACTAGCGGGGGGTCCCATCCAAGAGACCCAGTACTTC
.	TRBJ1-1	.	TRBV11-2	CASSLWGDTEAFF	TGTGCCAGCAGCTTATGGGGGGACACTGAAGCTTTCTTT
TRBD1	TRBJ1-1	.	TRBV6-6	CASSPGGSTEAFF	TGTGCCAGCAGTCCAGGGGGGAGCACTGAAGCTTTCTTT
.	TRBJ2-3	.	TRBV7-9	CASSLRQAADTQYF	TGTGCCAGCAGCCTTAGACAGGCCGCAGATACGCAGTATTTT
.	TRBJ2-1	few	TRBV6-6	CASSYSRLGHNEQFF	TGTGCCAGCAGTTACTCGAGACTAGGACACAATGAGCAGTTCTTC
TRBD1	TRBJ1-2	.	TRBV19	CASSQEWTGHYGYTF	TGTGCCAGTAGTCAAGAATGGACAGGGCACTATGGCTACACCTTC
.	TRBJ1-6	.	TRBV10-3	CAISESQQTNSPLHF	TGTGCCATCAGTGAGTCCCAACAGACCAATTCACCCCTCCACTTT
TRBD2	TRBJ2-2	.	TRBV6-6	CASSLRIAGNTGELFF	TGTGCCAGCAGCCTACGAATAGCGGGTAACACCGGGGAGCTGTTTTTT
.	TRBJ2-3	.	TRBV7-9	CASSFSAGASTDTQYF	TGTGCCAGCAGCTTTTCTGCGGGGGCTAGCACAGATACGCAGTATTTT
TRBD2	TRBJ2-1	.	TRBV7-6	CASSPTGGSYNEQFF	TGTGCCAGCAGCCCGACGGGCGGGAGTTACAATGAGCAGTTCTTC
.	TRBJ1-1	.	TRBV30	CAWSRSSKNTEAFF	TGTGCCTGGAGTAGGAGTAGCAAGAACACTGAAGCTTTCTTT
.	TRBJ2-5	.	TRBV6-1	CASSVVGGEQETQYF	TGTGCCAGCAGTGTGGTCGGGGGAGAACAAGAGACCCAGTACTTC
TRBD1	TRBJ1-1	.	TRBV6-1	CASTRGQGGTEAFF	TGTGCCAGCACAAGGGGGCAAGGAGGCACTGAAGCTTTCTTT
TRBD1	TRBJ1-1	.	TRBV7-9	CSSSFPTGLAFF	TGTTCCAGCAGCTTCCCGACAGGGCTGGCTTTCTTT
.	TRBJ2-2	.	TRBV7-6	CASSLDDRVFNTGELFF	TGTGCCAGCAGCTTAGACGACCGGGTCTTCAACACCGGGGAGCTGTTTTTT
TRBD1	TRBJ2-2	.	TRBV5-1	CASRSGTGTGAGELFF	TGCGCCAGCAGATCAGGGACAGGGACGGGTGCCGGGGAGCTGTTTTTT
.	TRBJ1-1	.	TRBV5-1	CASSWGGENTEAFF	TGCGCCAGCAGCTGGGGGGGAGAGAACACTGAAGCTTTCTTT
.	TRBJ2-2	.	TRBV10-3	CAIFAGRTGELFF	TGTGCCATCTTTGCAGGGAGGACCGGGGAGCTGTTTTTT
TRBD2	TRBJ2-1	few	TRBV19	CASSNSGGATGYHEQFF	TGTGCCAGTAGTAATAGCGGGGGGGCCACCGGATACCATGAGCAGTTCTTC
TRBD2	TRBJ2-7	.	TRBV27	CASSFVTSGVSNEQYF	TGTGCCAGCAGTTTTGTAACTAGCGGGGTTTCCAACGAGCAGTACTTC
.	TRBJ1-1	.	TRBV18	CASSPSIGGVDTEAFF	TGTGCCAGCTCACCTAGCATTGGGGGGGTGGATACTGAAGCTTTCTTT
TRBD1	TRBJ1-2	.	TRBV7-2	CASSEGGDRVGYTF	TGTGCCAGCAGTGAAGGGGGGGACAGGGTTGGCTACACCTTC
.	TRBJ1-3	.	TRBV5-4	CASSLNSATQAGNTIYF	TGTGCCAGCAGCTTGAATAGTGCAACGCAGGCTGGAAACACCATATATTTT
TRBD1	TRBJ2-7	.	TRBV4-1	CASSRQGKAGEQYF	TGCGCCAGCAGCAGACAGGGTAAAGCTGGCGAGCAGTACTTC
TRBD1	TRBJ2-7	.	TRBV30	CAWTQDRGPSYEQYF	TGTGCCTGGACCCAAGACAGGGGGCCCTCCTACGAGCAGTACTTC
TRBD1	TRBJ1-1	.	TRBV19	CASSIPTGGLNTEAFF	TGTGCCAGTAGTATTCCCACAGGGGGGTTGAACACTGAAGCTTTCTTT
.	TRBJ1-5	.	TRBV6-6	CASSYSAGDNQPQHF	TGTGCCAGCAGTTACTCGGCAGGGGACAATCAGCCCCAGCATTTT
TRBD2	TRBJ2-3	.	TRBV6-1	CASGLAGSTDTQYF	TGTGCCAGCGGTCTAGCGGGCAGCACAGATACGCAGTATTTT
.	TRBJ2-5	.	TRBV7-9	CASSLTVGETQYF	TGTGCCAGCAGCTTGACAGTGGGGGAGACCCAGTACTTC
.	TRBJ2-3	.	TRBV29-1	CSAARGADTQYF	TGCAGCGCGGCTCGGGGGGCGGATACGCAGTATTTT
.	TRBJ2-7	.	TRBV4-3	CASSQGTGFSGEQYF	TGCGCCAGCAGCCAAGGGACGGGGTTCTCGGGCGAGCAGTACTTC
.	TRBJ1-5	.	TRBV28	CASSSSGGQPQHF	TGTGCCAGCAGTTCTTCCGGGGGTCAGCCCCAGCATTTT
.	TRBJ1-3	.	TRBV10-2	CASSDGGAGNTIYF	TGCGCCAGCAGTGATGGGGGGGCTGGAAACACCATATATTTT
.	TRBJ2-2	.	TRBV19	CASSTGERVGYTGELFF	TGTGCCAGTAGCACCGGGGAGAGAGTAGGCTACACCGGGGAGCTGTTTTTT
.	TRBJ1-2	.	TRBV5-4	CASSLVGAQGYTF	TGTGCCAGCAGCTTGGTTGGGGCGCAGGGCTACACCTTC
TRBD2	TRBJ2-2	few	TRBV6-1	CASSAQGLASTGELFF	TGTGCCAGCAGTGCACAGGGACTAGCGAGCACCGGGGAGCTGTTTTTT
TRBD2	TRBJ2-1	.	TRBV6-5	CASSTTGGSYNEQFF	TGTGCCAGCAGTACAACGGGGGGCTCCTACAATGAGCAGTTCTTC
.	TRBJ2-7	.	TRBV30	CAWSVQRSGEQYF	TGTGCCTGGAGTGTACAGCGGTCGGGGGAGCAGTACTTC
.	TRBJ2-7	.	TRBV5-4	CASSSTRGTLYEQYF	TGTGCCAGCAGCTCAACAAGGGGAACCCTCTACGAGCAGTACTTC
.	TRBJ1-4	.	TRBV5-6	CASSLDREGKLFF	TGTGCCAGCAGCTTGGACAGGGAAGGAAAACTGTTTTTT
TRBD2	TRBJ2-2	.	TRBV19	CASSTPEAGVNTGELFF	TGTGCCAGTAGTACCCCTGAAGCGGGGGTAAACACCGGGGAGCTGTTTTTT
.	TRBJ2-7	.	TRBV6-1	CASSSTRSYEQYF	TGTGCCAGCAGTTCGACTCGGTCCTACGAGCAGTACTTC
TRBD1	TRBJ1-1	.	TRBV6-1	CASSERAGGWGTEAFF	TGTGCCAGCAGTGAAAGGGCAGGGGGCTGGGGCACTGAAGCTTTCTTT
.	TRBJ1-2	.	TRBV11-2	CASSRTENYGYTF	TGTGCCAGCAGCCGGACAGAAAACTATGGCTACACCTTC
.	TRBJ2-7	.	TRBV19	CASSRASSYEQYF	TGTGCCAGTAGTAGGGCGAGCTCCTACGAGCAGTACTTC